This TCR beta chain stems from a study of T cell responses to AZD1222 COVID-19 vaccine. Study-wide results and limits: Increases in Spike-specific TCR breadth and depth were seen after two AZD1222 doses. Seropositive at baseline were only a handful of AZD1222 recipients. Vaccine-associated CD4 TCRs ranged over spike, dominating at 160-218 and 743-854. The donor cohort was predominantly white British with a female majority, and clonal diversity may have been underestimated.

Assay: immunoSEQ multiplex PCR; the TCRdb copy retains only in-frame clones and omits some. The table shows 130,000 or so clones, with 80% to 90% occurring only once. On this clone itself: Antigen unknown.

This clonotype was sampled from an adult in good health. Source: peripheral blood, taken on day 0 of AZD1222 vaccination.

The DNA of the CDR3 is TGTGCCAGCAGTAGACTTCCAGGGGGCCAGCCCCAGCATTTT. Encoded protein: CASSRLPGGQPQHF. V gene TRBV6-5 combines with J gene TRBJ1-5, with 8 bases that match TRBD1. The CDR3 spans 14 residues. Germline V lookup: CDR1 MNHEY, CDR2 SVGAGI. The ends lost 5 bases at V and 7 bases at J; junction bases unmatched: 7.